Listed here are 17 T cell receptor beta chains from one sample, sequenced in a study of OX40 agonist ivuxolimab in advanced cancers. The method was immunoSEQ multiplex PCR; TCRdb's version includes in-frame clones alone and lacks a portion of them. The sample includes over 85,000 clones, less than 95% of them seen just once. Sequencing was performed on CD4+ or CD8+ T cells sorted from blood, taken in a trial of the OX40 agonist ivuxolimab. The receptors originated from an adult with an advanced solid tumor such as melanoma, head and neck, liver or kidney cancer.

The V call is TRBV7-2, the J call TRBJ1-2; possible D gene TRBD1, 6 bases. V was pared by 5 bases and J by 4 bases, with 17 bases between. Germline CDR1 and CDR2: SGHTA and FQGNSA. This CDR3 spans 15 amino acids. CDR3 residues: CASSPHYEGVYGYTF. CDR3 sequence (DNA): TGTGCCAGCAGCCCCCATTACGAGGGGGTCTATGGCTACACCTTC.

The chain joins TRBV30 to TRBJ2-1; D is undetermined. The germline V gene has CDR1 GTSNPN and CDR2 SVGIG (reference sequence). CDR3 size: 14 residues. The ends were cut back, 2 bases at V and 3 bases at J, with 11 bases in the middle. CDR3 nucleotides: TGTGCCTGGAGTCCAGGAAACCTCTACAATGAGCAGTTCTTC. It encodes CAWSPGNLYNEQFF.

The rearrangement uses TRBV27 and TRBJ2-7; 8 nucleotides line up with TRBD1. Germline-derived CDR1 and CDR2 are MNHEY and SMNVEV (reference sequence). Trimming removed 4 bases from V and 11 bases from J; junction bases left unmatched: 4. CDR3 length: 11 amino acids. The CDR3 loop reads CASSSQGEEYF. The CDR3 DNA sequence: TGTGCCAGCAGTTCACAGGGGGAGGAGTACTTC.

In DNA form, the CDR3 reads TGTGCCAGCAGCTTCAACTTCCGGGAGCAGTACTTC. This sequence encodes CASSFNFREQYF. This chain joins TRBV5-4 and TRBJ2-7, with no clear D. The V and J ends lost 2 bases and 7 bases respectively, with 10 bases between them. Per the germline V gene, CDR1 is SGHNT and CDR2 is YYREEE (reference sequence). The CDR3 sequence is 12 residues long. Full variable domain (remainder filled in from reference TRBV5-4 and TRBJ2-7): ETGVTQSPTHLIKTRGQQVTLRCSSQSGHNTVSWYQQALGQGPQFIFQYYREEENGRGNFPPRFSGLQFPNYSSELNVNALELDDSALYLCASSFNFREQYFGPGTRLTVT.

The chain links TRBV12-5 to TRBJ2-7; the D gene could be TRBD1 or TRBD2 (6 bases each). This CDR3 has 16 residues. V was cut by 7 bases and J by 4 bases, with 23 bases left in between. Germline lookup yields CDR1 LGHNT and CDR2 FRNRAP. CDR3 region: CASASRLGGTSYEQYF. CDR3 sequence (DNA): TGTGCTAGTGCCTCAAGACTAGGGGGGACTTCTTACGAGCAGTACTTC.

V usage is TRBV11-2 and J usage is TRBJ2-7; D gene ambiguous. Looked up from germline, CDR1 is SGHAT and CDR2 is FQNNGV. This CDR3 comprises 12 residues. V was cut by 2 bases and J by 5 bases, with 7 bases left in between. CDR3: CASSLRIDEQYF. CDR3 DNA: TGTGCCAGCAGCTTACGGATTGACGAGCAGTACTTC.

This clone has only a few counts. This sequence joins TRBV7-2 and TRBJ2-7; possible D gene TRBD2, 5 bases. Germline V CDR1 and CDR2: SGHTA, FQGNSA. The CDR3 has 15 residues. Trimming cost V 0 bases and J 2 bases, with 11 bases left between them. CDR3 in DNA: TGTGCCAGCAGCTTAGCGCGAAGCGGTGCCTACGAGCAGTACTTC. Translation gives CASSLARSGAYEQYF.

This chain connects TRBV5-1 to TRBJ2-1, with D possibly TRBD2 on 6 matching bases. Trimming removed 4 bases from V and 10 bases from J, with 9 bases in between. This CDR3 has 11 residues. Germline V gene lookup returns CDR1 SGHRS and CDR2 YFSETQ. CDR3 loop: CASSETSEQFF. DNA for the CDR3: TGCGCCAGCAGCGAAACTAGCGAGCAGTTCTTC.

The rearrangement joins TRBV4-2 to TRBJ2-3; the D gene is possibly TRBD2 (6 bases). V gave up 11 bases and J gave up 5 bases, with 14 bases separating them. This CDR3 is built from 12 residues. Germline CDR1 LGHNA, CDR2 YNFKEQ. CDR3 sequence: CACDVGGDTQYF. The CDR3 nucleotides read TGTGCCTGCGATGTGGGAGGAGATACGCAGTATTTT.

The gene calls are TRBV5-5 and TRBJ1-2, with D unresolved. Germline V gives CDR1 SGHKS, CDR2 YYEKEE (reference sequence). The V end lost 2 bases, the J end lost 8 bases, and 13 bases lay between the germline ends. The CDR3 covers 13 residues. This CDR3 reads CASSFSGKWGYTF. CDR3 nucleotide sequence: TGTGCCAGCAGCTTTTCCGGGAAGTGGGGCTACACCTTC.

CDR3 sequence reads: CASKGQSYGYTF. The CDR3 DNA reads as TGTGCCAGCAAAGGGCAGAGCTATGGCTACACCTTC. The chain employs TRBV6-1 and TRBJ1-2; D is unclear. Germline-derived CDR1 and CDR2 are MNHNS and SASEGT. V was shortened by 7 bases and J by 4 bases, with 10 bases between the two germline ends. The length of the CDR3 is 12 residues.

V usage is TRBV6-4 and J usage is TRBJ2-1, with D hard to call. CDR3 length: 13 amino acids. The V gene lost 3 bases and the J gene lost 6 bases, with 9 bases spanning the gap. Germline loops: CDR1 MRHNA, CDR2 SNTAGT. CDR3 sequence: CASSEGPFNEQFF. The CDR3 DNA follows: TGTGCCAGCAGTGAAGGACCGTTCAATGAGCAGTTCTTC.

J is TRBJ2-3 and V is TRBV10-1; 14 bases fit TRBD2. Germline V gene lookup returns CDR1 WNHNN and CDR2 SYGVQD (reference sequence). The CDR3 has 16 residues. V was clipped by 2 bases and J by 3 bases; unmatched bases: 1. The DNA for the CDR3 is TGCGCCAGCAGTGAGGGGACTAGCGGGAGTACAGATACGCAGTATTTT. This sequence encodes CASSEGTSGSTDTQYF.

This clone was observed a single time. CDR3 sequence: CACQRETGNTIYF. In nucleotides, the CDR3 is TGTGCCTGCCAAAGGGAAACTGGAAACACCATATATTTT. The V and J genes are TRBV30 and TRBJ1-3; no firm D call. Germline V gene lookup returns CDR1 GTSNPN and CDR2 SVGIG (reference sequence). The ends were cut back, 6 bases at V and 2 bases at J, with 11 bases in the middle. The CDR3 extends over 13 amino acids.

This rearrangement joins TRBV11-3 to TRBJ2-1; 10 nucleotides match TRBD2. The CDR3 contains 16 residues. V shed 4 bases and J 6 bases; nucleotides not matched to a gene: 9. CDR1 is SGHNT and CDR2 is YENEEA in the germline V gene. CDR3 sequence reads: CASSYLAGAFSNEQFF. CDR3 nucleotides: TGTGCCAGCAGCTACCTAGCGGGAGCTTTCTCCAATGAGCAGTTCTTC.

In this sample, this clone is medium-sized. The rearrangement uses TRBV11-2 and TRBJ2-7, with D unresolved. V was shortened by 4 bases and J by 6 bases, with 7 bases between the two germline ends. The CDR3 spans 11 residues. Germline V gene sequence: CDR1 SGHAT, CDR2 FQNNGV. The CDR3 is CASSSYSEQYF. The CDR3 DNA reads TGTGCCAGCAGCTCATATAGCGAGCAGTACTTC.

There are a few counts of this clone. This chain uses TRBV7-8 with TRBJ2-1, with D possibly being TRBD1 (5 bases). There are 17 residues in the CDR3. V was trimmed by 1 base and J by 4 bases, leaving 17 bases between them. CDR1 SGHVS and CDR2 FQNEAQ come from the germline V gene. The CDR3 coding sequence is TGTGCCAGCAGCTTAGACATCGTGGGGCGAGGATACAATGAGCAGTTCTTC. Its protein product is CASSLDIVGRGYNEQFF.